This T cell receptor (beta chain) was captured by sequencing in a study of metastatic and nonmetastatic thyroid tumors (TCRdb year 2020). Background for the entire study: For patients with malignant and with benign thyroid disease, the researchers compared repertoires between peripheral blood samples and tumor or nodule tissue samples.

As to this clone: It lacks a known antigen. Mismatch with germline at one junction end may stem from a read error.

No patient had received any treatment before thyroid surgery. Using T-cell receptor beta sequencing, the researchers looked back retrospectively at clinical samples from patients, gathered between about 2012 and 2019. Spanning cysteine to phenylalanine, the CDR3 consists of 18 amino acids. Only the CDR3 DNA is retained, 54 bases long and in frame from the first base. CDR1 and CDR2 are drawn from the germline V gene (reference sequence): MNHNY, SVGAGI. The protocol used for the library was PCR. Instrument used: Illumina HiSeq 4000. High-throughput sequencing was used to profile the TCR beta-chain CDR3 region of each patient. Under the source paper's analysis protocol: A classifier to discriminate distant-metastatic papillary thyroid cancer patients was built from CDR3 differences across clinicopathological groups. Repertoire diversity was assessed with the Shannon index, and tumor-blood repertoire similarity with the Morisita-Horn index. TCRdb handled the public reads itself, with Q25 trimming in fastp and clone calling in MiXCR, and kept productive beta chains. The V and J calls, along with clone size, are taken from TCRdb and not from the paper's own processing. In all, the sample holds 20,000 or so clones, and 20% to 25% of those were seen once. Of the sample, 60% to 80% falls within the top ten clones.

What the study reported, not specific to this receptor: In both blood and tumor samples, TCR beta diversity was reported to be significantly higher in malignant tumors than in benign nodules.

This clonotype originated in a male donor with papillary thyroid cancer or a benign thyroid nodule (not recorded which). Some clones in this sample may be carry-over from other donors' samples. The chain is assembled from TRBV6-6 and TRBJ2-6; TRBD1 agrees with 11 junctional bases. The specimen sequenced was blood. The CDR3 region reads CAISYSDRGRTGANVLTF. The bases are TGTGCCATCAGTTACTCGGACAGGGGGCGGACTGGGGCCAACGTCCTGACTTTC.